A selection of T cell receptor beta chains follows, all from one sample in a study of cytomegalovirus exposure and HLA in healthy donors. Sequencing was performed with immunoSEQ multiplex PCR; in TCRdb, only in-frame clones are kept and a portion is missing. The sample carries over 200,000 clones, almost 85% recorded once. Sequencing was performed on PBMCs. These receptors all come from a woman aged 40 to 50 in good health and CMV-seronegative. CDR3s include the opening cysteine and the closing phenylalanine or tryptophan. The D gene is left open where the match is weak. Some rows mark clone size as missing; the rest say once, few, many or name a class of expanded clone.

size	V	D	J	CDR3	DNA
.	TRBV4-3	TRBD2	TRBJ2-1	CASSQEQAGLNNEQFF	TGCGCCAGCAGCCAAGAACAAGCGGGGTTAAACAATGAGCAGTTCTTC
.	TRBV18	TRBD1	TRBJ1-2	CASSPIGTGDGYTF	TGTGCCAGCTCACCTATAGGGACAGGGGACGGCTACACCTTC
.	TRBV7-9	.	TRBJ1-1	CASSTRQVNTEAFF	TGTGCCAGCAGCACCAGACAGGTCAACACTGAAGCTTTCTTT
.	TRBV4-1	.	TRBJ1-1	CASSLQRAGGTEAFF	TGCGCCAGCAGCCTTCAACGAGCGGGGGGCACTGAAGCTTTCTTT
.	TRBV19	TRBD1	TRBJ2-1	CASSMGQNSYNEQFF	TGTGCCAGTAGTATGGGACAGAACTCCTACAATGAGCAGTTCTTC
.	TRBV5-1	.	TRBJ1-2	CASSFGGNYGYTF	TGCGCCAGCAGCTTCGGCGGGAACTATGGCTACACCTTC
.	TRBV4-3	.	TRBJ2-3	CASSLNSFRAPDTQYF	TGCGCCAGCAGCCTAAATAGCTTCAGGGCCCCAGATACGCAGTATTTT
.	TRBV29-1	.	TRBJ1-3	CSVTRSSGNTIYF	TGCAGCGTCACACGGAGCTCTGGAAACACCATATATTTT
once	TRBV2	.	TRBJ1-2	CASSEAHSFYGYTF	TGTGCCAGCAGTGAAGCCCACAGTTTCTATGGCTACACCTTC
few	TRBV28	.	TRBJ1-5	CASSFQAGAGQPQHF	TGTGCCAGCAGTTTCCAAGCGGGGGCCGGCCAGCCCCAGCATTTT
.	TRBV6-6	.	TRBJ1-2	CASRTGDGYGYTF	TGTGCCAGCAGAACGGGGGATGGCTATGGCTACACCTTC
.	TRBV2	.	TRBJ1-5	CASSVSYSSQPQHF	TGTGCCAGCAGTGTTAGCTATAGCAGTCAGCCCCAGCATTTT
.	TRBV4-3	TRBD2	TRBJ2-2	CASSQDSGGLTGELFF	TGCGCCAGCAGCCAAGACAGCGGGGGATTGACCGGGGAGCTGTTTTTT
.	TRBV29-1	TRBD1	TRBJ2-6	CSVEEGDSHSGANVLTF	TGCAGCGTTGAAGAGGGGGACAGTCACTCTGGGGCCAACGTCCTGACTTTC
.	TRBV7-9	.	TRBJ1-2	CASSLDPGPHGYTF	TGTGCCAGCAGCTTAGATCCAGGGCCGCATGGCTACACCTTC
.	TRBV18	.	TRBJ1-5	CASSPYVDREQPQHF	TGTGCCAGCTCACCCTACGTTGACCGGGAGCAGCCCCAGCATTTT
.	TRBV29-1	.	TRBJ1-5	CSVEVGGAQPQHF	TGCAGCGTTGAAGTAGGGGGGGCCCAGCCCCAGCATTTT
once	TRBV25-1	TRBD1	TRBJ1-4	CASSESATGGEKLFF	TGTGCCAGCAGTGAATCGGCGACAGGGGGTGAAAAACTGTTTTTT
.	TRBV5-4	TRBD2	TRBJ2-7	CASSLVAGGSYEQYF	TGTGCCAGCAGCTTGGTAGCGGGGGGATCCTACGAGCAGTACTTC
once	TRBV7-9	TRBD1	TRBJ2-7	CSSKKGGPYEQYF	TGTTCCAGCAAAAAAGGGGGCCCCTACGAGCAGTACTTC
.	TRBV5-1	TRBD2	TRBJ2-5	CASSSLAGGGETQYF	TGCGCCAGCAGTTCTTTAGCGGGGGGCGGAGAGACCCAGTACTTC
.	TRBV7-8	.	TRBJ2-3	CASSLGVGRFTDTQYF	TGTGCCAGCAGCTTAGGGGTAGGGAGGTTCACAGATACGCAGTATTTT
.	TRBV7-3	TRBD2	TRBJ2-1	CASSLAYLLAGPCDEQFF	TGTGCCAGCAGCTTAGCCTACTTGCTAGCGGGGCCTTGCGATGAGCAGTTCTTC
.	TRBV5-1	TRBD1	TRBJ2-1	CASSLFPDRVDNEQFF	TGCGCCAGCAGCTTGTTCCCGGACAGGGTTGACAATGAGCAGTTCTTC
.	TRBV9	.	TRBJ2-1	CASSVFFEGEQFF	TGTGCCAGCAGCGTGTTTTTTGAGGGTGAGCAGTTCTTC
.	TRBV6-5	.	TRBJ1-2	CASRPRGVSYGYTF	TGTGCCAGCAGGCCCCGGGGGGTTTCCTATGGCTACACCTTC
.	TRBV29-1	TRBD1	TRBJ1-1	CSVAQGIGQSTEAFF	TGCAGCGTGGCACAGGGGATCGGGCAGAGCACTGAAGCTTTCTTT
.	TRBV9	TRBD1	TRBJ2-3	CASSLGTGWGTDTQYF	TGTGCCAGCAGCCTGGGGACAGGGTGGGGCACAGATACGCAGTATTTT
.	TRBV7-2	TRBD1	TRBJ1-1	CASSSQGATNTEAFF	TGTGCCAGCAGCTCACAGGGGGCTACGAACACTGAAGCTTTCTTT
.	TRBV28	TRBD1	TRBJ1-2	CASSLVQGAHGYTF	TGTGCCAGCAGTTTAGTCCAGGGGGCCCATGGCTACACCTTC
.	TRBV6-5	TRBD2	TRBJ2-5	CASSYSWGGGGETQYF	TGTGCCAGCAGTTACTCTTGGGGCGGGGGGGGTGAGACCCAGTACTTC
.	TRBV30	.	TRBJ2-2	CAWSSSGELFF	TGTGCCTGGAGTAGTAGCGGGGAGCTGTTTTTT
.	TRBV10-3	.	TRBJ2-2	CATIGRDSGNTGELFF	TGTGCCACCATCGGACGGGACTCTGGGAACACCGGGGAGCTGTTTTTT
.	TRBV10-3	.	TRBJ2-1	CAIRRDEVNEQFF	TGTGCCATCAGGCGGGATGAAGTCAATGAGCAGTTCTTC
.	TRBV5-1	.	TRBJ1-1	CASSLQGANTEAFF	TGCGCCAGCAGCTTGCAGGGCGCGAACACTGAAGCTTTCTTT
.	TRBV6-5	TRBD1	TRBJ1-1	CASSYPAQTGGTEAFF	TGTGCCAGCAGTTACCCGGCGCAGACAGGGGGCACTGAAGCTTTCTTT
.	TRBV10-2	TRBD2	TRBJ2-7	CASRRSGGSYEQYF	TGCGCCAGCAGACGGAGCGGGGGCTCCTACGAGCAGTACTTC
.	TRBV10-3	.	TRBJ2-7	CAISIGVSYEQYF	TGTGCCATCAGTATAGGGGTTTCCTACGAGCAGTACTTC
few	TRBV27	.	TRBJ2-7	CASSLQGGHKYF	TGTGCCAGCAGTCTGCAGGGGGGCCACAAGTACTTC
.	TRBV15	.	TRBJ1-2	CATSRDWRANYGYTF	TGTGCCACCAGCAGAGATTGGAGAGCTAACTATGGCTACACCTTC
.	TRBV6-1	TRBD2	TRBJ2-7	CASSAGGKSYEQYF	TGTGCCAGCAGTGCGGGGGGAAAAAGCTACGAGCAGTACTTC
.	TRBV28	TRBD1	TRBJ2-7	CASSFQPGQGTGQYF	TGTGCCAGCAGTTTCCAGCCGGGACAGGGTACCGGCCAGTACTTC
.	TRBV7-6	.	TRBJ2-5	CASSSELYQETQYF	TGTGCCAGCAGCTCGGAGTTGTACCAAGAGACCCAGTACTTC
.	TRBV5-1	.	TRBJ2-3	CASSLGGDRTDTQYF	TGCGCCAGCAGCTTAGGCGGGGACCGCACAGATACGCAGTATTTT
.	TRBV7-9	.	TRBJ2-1	CASSFDEGYNEQFF	TGTGCCAGCAGCTTTGATGAGGGCTACAATGAGCAGTTCTTC
few	TRBV7-2	.	TRBJ2-7	CASSRSRYSYEQYF	TGTGCCAGCAGCCGGTCCCGCTACTCCTACGAGCAGTACTTC
.	TRBV7-8	TRBD1	TRBJ2-1	CASSWDRAEQFF	TGTGCCAGCAGCTGGGACAGGGCCGAGCAGTTCTTC
.	TRBV2	TRBD2	TRBJ2-3	CASRSVAGGGTQYF	TGTGCCAGCCGAAGCGTAGCGGGGGGTGGTACGCAGTATTTT
once	TRBV30	.	TRBJ2-7	CAWGSYEQYF	TGTGCCTGGGGGAGCTACGAGCAGTACTTC